This T cell receptor beta chain was captured in a study of blood T cell repertoires in COVID-19. Study in general: Donors in the United States, Italy and Spain gave samples during acute or convalescent COVID-19.

In the original workflow: Estimation of nucleated cell counts was performed using reference gene primer amplification. Assay: immunoSEQ multiplex PCR; the TCRdb copy retains only in-frame clones and omits some. From that table come the V and J calls and clone size; the DNA was used to work out D and trimming. The table lists roughly 150,000 clones, approximately 82% of them singletons. The length of the CDR3 is 13 residues. Between the trimmed V and J ends, which lost 10 bases and 3 bases, there was a span of 13 bases. The germline V gene encodes CDR1 LNHDA and CDR2 SQIVND (reference sequence). The chain has TRBV19 and TRBJ1-5; D is possibly TRBD1 (6 bases). This sequence was found in an elderly woman with active or convalescent COVID-19. The specimen was peripheral blood. The CDR3 protein is CATADRFNQPQHF. The CDR3 DNA follows: TGTGCCACCGCTGACAGGTTCAATCAGCCCCAGCATTTT.